This T cell receptor beta chain appears in the sequencing data of a study of response to subunit inactivated influenza vaccine. One entry per CDR3 protein, called by TCRdb with MiXCR from the RT-PCR reads. In the table there are 500,000 to 550,000 distinct CDR3 sequences, roughly 25% of which are singletons. There are 13 residues in the CDR3. Trimming removed 4 bases from V and 8 bases from J, with 14 bases in between. Germline V gene lookup returns CDR1 MNHNY and CDR2 SVGAGI (reference sequence). The same sample was also studied in work on T cells expressing NK-cell markers. Per that paper: With UMIs, 5'RACE template switching was used to make TCR beta cDNA.

The TCR sequence derives from a man in his forties or fifties who received an inactivated influenza vaccine. The chain combines TRBV6-6 with TRBJ1-2; a weak D match, TRBD1 (6 bases). Sequencing used CD4+ T cells sorted from PBMCs, obtained roughly 12 days after vaccination. Here the CDR3 DNA reads TGTGCCAGCAGTTCCTCAGGGGTACCGGGCTACACCTTC. Protein sequence: CASSSSGVPGYTF.